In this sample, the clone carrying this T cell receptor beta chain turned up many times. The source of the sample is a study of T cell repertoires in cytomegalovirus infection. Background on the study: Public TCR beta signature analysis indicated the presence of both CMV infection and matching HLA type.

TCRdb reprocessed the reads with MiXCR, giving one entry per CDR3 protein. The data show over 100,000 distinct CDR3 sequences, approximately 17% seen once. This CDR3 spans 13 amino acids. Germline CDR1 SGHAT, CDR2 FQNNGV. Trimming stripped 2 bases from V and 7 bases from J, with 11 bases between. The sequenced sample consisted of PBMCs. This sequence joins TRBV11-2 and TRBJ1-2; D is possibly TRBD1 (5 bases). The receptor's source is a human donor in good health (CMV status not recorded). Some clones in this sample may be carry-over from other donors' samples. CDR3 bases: TGTGCCAGCAGCTTATGGGGGAACGGTGGCTACACCTTC. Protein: CASSLWGNGGYTF.